A selection of T cell receptor beta chains follows, all from one sample in a study of cytomegalovirus exposure and HLA in healthy donors. Using immunoSEQ multiplex PCR, the repertoire was profiled, and TCRdb retains in-frame clones only, with some absent. Among roughly 100,000 clones, just under 95% were seen once, and the ten largest hold 0.7% to 0.9%. Sequenced sample: PBMCs. The source is a woman aged 18 to 35 in good health and CMV-seronegative. Both conserved end residues are part of each CDR3. The order of the fields is V gene, J gene, CDR3 protein.

>TRBV18|TRBJ2-3
CASSPRGGVSTDTQYF
>TRBV27|TRBJ1-5
CASRTGIQPQHF
>TRBV18|TRBJ1-1
CASSPSRTGNTEAFF
>TRBV7-6|TRBJ2-3
CASSLARFTDTQYF
>TRBV2|TRBJ2-1
CASSQAGLGGNEQFF
>TRBV7-2|TRBJ1-2
CASSLGFPEGANYGYTF
>TRBV5-4|TRBJ1-5
CASSLTGTNQPQHF
>TRBV6-6|TRBJ1-5
CASSRTEGYSNQPQHF
>TRBV7-2|TRBJ2-3
CASSSTSARQGSSTDTQYF
>TRBV7-9|TRBJ2-7
CASSSTGQPGSYEQYF
>TRBV30|TRBJ1-2
CAWTPDRDWYGYTF
>TRBV27|TRBJ2-7
CASSTGTGAYEQYF
>TRBV30|TRBJ2-3
CAFDRGGADTQYF
>TRBV27|TRBJ2-7
CASIRPGGYEQYF
>TRBV11-2|TRBJ2-7
CASSLHLDSSYEQYF
>TRBV10-3|TRBJ1-2
CAISSRTGAEGYTF
>TRBV11-3|TRBJ2-1
CASSFEQGAYNEQFF
>TRBV16|TRBJ2-2
CASSLGLAGRRELFF